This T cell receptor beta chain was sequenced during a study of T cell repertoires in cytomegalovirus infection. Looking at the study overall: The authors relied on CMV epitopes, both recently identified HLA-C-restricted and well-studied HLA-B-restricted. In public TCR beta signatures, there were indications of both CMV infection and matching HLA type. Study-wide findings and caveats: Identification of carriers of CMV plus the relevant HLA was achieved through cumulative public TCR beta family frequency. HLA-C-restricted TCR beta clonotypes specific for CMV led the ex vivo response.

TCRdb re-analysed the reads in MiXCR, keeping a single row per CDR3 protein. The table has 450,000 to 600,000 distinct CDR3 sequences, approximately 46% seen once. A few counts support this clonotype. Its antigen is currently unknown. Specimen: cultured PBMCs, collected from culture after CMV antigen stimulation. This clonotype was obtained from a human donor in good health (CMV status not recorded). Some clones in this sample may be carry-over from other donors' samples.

The CDR3 DNA reads as TGTGCCAGCAGCTCAACAGGGGAATGGAACACTGAAGCTTTCTTT. This encodes CASSSTGEWNTEAFF. This chain joins TRBV7-2 and TRBJ1-1; 7 bases agree with TRBD1. V trimming: 4 bases; J trimming: 1 base; junction bases outside the gene matches: 6. Germline values: CDR1 SGHTA, CDR2 FQGNSA. The CDR3 has 15 amino acids.